This record looks at one TCR beta chain sequence and its context. Everyone who took part was about 18 to 90 years old, and they came from 20 to 25 US areas. Participants' own reports of clinical history determined their cohort assignment. These data belong to a study of blood T cell repertoires in COVID-19. Overall study context: From the United States, Italy and Spain came samples of acute and convalescent COVID-19.

The CDR3 is 19 residues long. Per germline, CDR1 LGHNA and CDR2 YSLEER. Trimming left V 0 bases short and J 7 bases short, with 27 bases between. In the authors' methods: Estimates of nucleated cell counts were drawn from the amplification of reference gene primers. Measured with immunoSEQ multiplex PCR; TCRdb has only the in-frame clones, and not every one. V, J and clone size derive from that table, while D and trimming were established from the DNA sequence. This sample has a few hundred thousand clones, with roughly 90% found just once. This clonotype was obtained from a woman in her 30s who had recovered from COVID-19. The rearrangement uses TRBV4-3 and TRBJ1-1, with D tentatively TRBD1 (5 bases). The sequenced sample was PBMCs or T cells enriched from blood (not recorded which). The CDR3 sequence is CASSQDLRGGRFLIIEAFF. Written as DNA, the CDR3 is TGCGCCAGCAGCCAAGATTTAAGGGGCGGACGCTTCTTAATTATTGAAGCTTTCTTT.